This TCR beta chain was retrieved from a study of T cells after yellow fever vaccination. Findings and caveats of the study: Though it reached lower strength, the secondary response hit its peak faster, day 5 versus 15.

At least ten counts were recorded for this clonotype. What it recognizes is unknown. From the 5' RACE reads, TCRdb called clonotypes with MiXCR, one entry per CDR3 protein. The sample consists of hundreds of thousands of distinct CDR3 sequences, 9% to 15% of them appearing once. Deletions cut 1 base from V and 0 bases from J, with 13 bases between. CDR1 and CDR2 (germline): SGHRS, YFSETQ. The CDR3 has 16 amino acids. The receptor was isolated from a man aged 25 to 40 who received the YFV17D yellow fever vaccine. The V call is TRBV5-1, the J call TRBJ1-1; D unresolved. The starting material was PBMCs, obtained on the day of the yellow fever booster vaccination. The CDR3 region is CASSLLEGRVNTEAFF. The DNA for the CDR3 is TGCGCCAGCAGCTTGTTAGAGGGAAGGGTGAACACTGAAGCTTTCTTT.